This TCR beta chain was observed in a study of shared clonotypes between healthy human individuals. The CDR3 is 14 amino acids. Trimming left V 4 bases short and J 7 bases short, with 13 bases between. Germline CDR1 and CDR2: WSHSY and SAAADI. Libraries were prepared by immunoSEQ multiplex PCR; TCRdb keeps only in-frame clonotypes and omits some of them. Of roughly 760,000 clones detected, roughly 70% appear once; the ten largest clones hold 1.5% to 2%. V gene TRBV10-2 combines with J gene TRBJ1-4, with a possible D match to TRBD1 (5 bases). Sequences were obtained from memory CD4+ T cells sorted from blood. Documented subset: CD45RA-negative fraction. This receptor was taken from a woman in her 30s in good health. CDR3 loop: CASSAPGAGEKLFF. The CDR3 DNA follows: TGCGCCAGCAGTGCCCCCGGGGCTGGTGAAAAACTGTTTTTT.